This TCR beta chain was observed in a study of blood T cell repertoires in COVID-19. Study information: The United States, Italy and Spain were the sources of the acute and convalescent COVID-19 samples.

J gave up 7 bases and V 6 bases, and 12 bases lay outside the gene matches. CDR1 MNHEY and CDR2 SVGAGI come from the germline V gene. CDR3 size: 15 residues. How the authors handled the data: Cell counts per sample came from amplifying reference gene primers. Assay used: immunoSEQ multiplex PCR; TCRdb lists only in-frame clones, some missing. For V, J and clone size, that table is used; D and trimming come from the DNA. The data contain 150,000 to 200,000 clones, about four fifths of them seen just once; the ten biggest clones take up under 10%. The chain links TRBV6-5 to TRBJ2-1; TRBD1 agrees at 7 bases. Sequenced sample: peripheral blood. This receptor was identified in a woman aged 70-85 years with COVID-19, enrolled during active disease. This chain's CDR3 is CASRVDRARRNEQFF. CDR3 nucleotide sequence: TGTGCCAGCAGAGTCGACAGGGCTAGGCGGAATGAGCAGTTCTTC.